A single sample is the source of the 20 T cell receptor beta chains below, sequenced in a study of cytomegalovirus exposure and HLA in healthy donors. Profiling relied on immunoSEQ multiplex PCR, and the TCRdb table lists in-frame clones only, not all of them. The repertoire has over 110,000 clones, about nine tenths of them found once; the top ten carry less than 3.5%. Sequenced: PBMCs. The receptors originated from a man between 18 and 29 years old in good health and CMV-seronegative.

DNA of the CDR3: TGCGCCAGCAGCCGGGACAATACGCAGTATTTT. This translates into CASSRDNTQYF. V usage is TRBV5-1 and J usage is TRBJ2-3, with D maybe TRBD1 (6 bases). V was cut by 4 bases and J by 7 bases, with 7 bases left in between. Germline lookup yields CDR1 SGHRS and CDR2 YFSETQ. The CDR3 covers 11 residues.

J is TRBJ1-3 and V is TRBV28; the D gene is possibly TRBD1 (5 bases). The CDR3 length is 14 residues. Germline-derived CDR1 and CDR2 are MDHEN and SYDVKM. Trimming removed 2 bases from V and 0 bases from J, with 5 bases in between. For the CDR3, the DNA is TGTGCCAGCAGTTTACAGGGCTCTGGAAACACCATATATTTT. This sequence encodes CASSLQGSGNTIYF. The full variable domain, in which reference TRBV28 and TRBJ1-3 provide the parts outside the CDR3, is DVKVTQSSRYLVKRTGEKVFLECVQDMDHENMFWYRQDPGLGLRLIYFSYDVKMKEKGDIPEGYSVSREKKERFSLILESASTNQTSMYLCASSLQGSGNTIYFGEGSWLTVV.

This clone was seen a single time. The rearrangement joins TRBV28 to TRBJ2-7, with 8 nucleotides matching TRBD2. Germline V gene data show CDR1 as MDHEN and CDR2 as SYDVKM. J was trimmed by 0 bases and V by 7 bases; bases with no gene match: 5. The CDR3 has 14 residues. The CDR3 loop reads CASNGGARSYEQYF. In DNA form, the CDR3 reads TGTGCCAGCAACGGGGGGGCCCGCTCCTACGAGCAGTACTTC. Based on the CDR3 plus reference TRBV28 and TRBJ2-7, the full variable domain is DVKVTQSSRYLVKRTGEKVFLECVQDMDHENMFWYRQDPGLGLRLIYFSYDVKMKEKGDIPEGYSVSREKKERFSLILESASTNQTSMYLCASNGGARSYEQYFGPGTRLTVT.

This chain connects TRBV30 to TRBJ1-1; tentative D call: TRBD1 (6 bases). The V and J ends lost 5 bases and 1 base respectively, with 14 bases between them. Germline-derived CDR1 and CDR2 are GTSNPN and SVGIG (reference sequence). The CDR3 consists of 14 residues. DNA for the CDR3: TGTGCCTGGGTGGGGGGGCGACAGAACACTGAAGCTTTCTTT. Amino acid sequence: CAWVGGRQNTEAFF.

The CDR3 coding sequence is TGTGCCAGCAGTTACGGGGGGGCGGATACGCAGTATTTT. Translating gives CASSYGGADTQYF. The rearrangement joins TRBV6-5 to TRBJ2-3, with D maybe TRBD2 (7 bases). Trimming removed 2 bases from V and 6 bases from J, with 9 bases in between. Germline CDR1 MNHEY, CDR2 SVGAGI. CDR3 length equals 13 residues.

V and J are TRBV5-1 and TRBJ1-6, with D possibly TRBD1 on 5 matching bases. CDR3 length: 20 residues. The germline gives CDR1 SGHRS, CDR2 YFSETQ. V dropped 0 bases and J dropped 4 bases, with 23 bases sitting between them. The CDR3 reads CASSLAGGRNHLSYNSPLHF. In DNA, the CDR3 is TGCGCCAGCAGCTTGGCCGGGGGGAGGAACCACCTTTCTTATAATTCACCCCTCCACTTT.

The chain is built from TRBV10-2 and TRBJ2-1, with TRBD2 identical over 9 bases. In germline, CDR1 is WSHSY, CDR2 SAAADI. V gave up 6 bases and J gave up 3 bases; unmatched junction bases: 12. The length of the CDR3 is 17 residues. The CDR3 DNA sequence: TGCGCCAGCAGGGACCTAGCGGGACCCCCGGACTACAATGAGCAGTTCTTC. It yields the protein CASRDLAGPPDYNEQFF.

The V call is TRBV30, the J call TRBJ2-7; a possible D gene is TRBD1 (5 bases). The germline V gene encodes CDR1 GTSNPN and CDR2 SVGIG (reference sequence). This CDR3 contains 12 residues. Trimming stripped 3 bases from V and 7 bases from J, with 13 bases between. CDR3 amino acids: CAWRGESGEQYF. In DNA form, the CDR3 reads TGTGCCTGGAGAGGGGAAAGTGGAGAGCAGTACTTC. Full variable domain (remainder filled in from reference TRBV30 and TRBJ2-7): SQTIHQWPATLVQPVGSPLSLECTVEGTSNPNLYWYRQAAGRGLQLLFYSVGIGQISSEVPQNLSASRPQDRQFILSSKKLLLSDSGFYLCAWRGESGEQYFGPGTRLTVT.

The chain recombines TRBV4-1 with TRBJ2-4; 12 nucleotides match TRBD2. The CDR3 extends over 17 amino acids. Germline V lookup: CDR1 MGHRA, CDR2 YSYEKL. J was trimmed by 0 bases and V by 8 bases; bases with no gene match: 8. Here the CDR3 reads CASGGLAGTVAKNIQYF. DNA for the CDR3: TGCGCCAGCGGAGGACTAGCGGGGACCGTAGCCAAAAACATTCAGTACTTC.

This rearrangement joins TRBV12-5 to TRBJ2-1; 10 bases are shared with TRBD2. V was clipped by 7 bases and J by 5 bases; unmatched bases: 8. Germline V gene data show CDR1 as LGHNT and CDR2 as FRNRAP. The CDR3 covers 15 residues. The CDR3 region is CASAVLAGADNEQFF. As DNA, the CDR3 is TGTGCTAGTGCCGTTCTAGCGGGAGCCGACAATGAGCAGTTCTTC.

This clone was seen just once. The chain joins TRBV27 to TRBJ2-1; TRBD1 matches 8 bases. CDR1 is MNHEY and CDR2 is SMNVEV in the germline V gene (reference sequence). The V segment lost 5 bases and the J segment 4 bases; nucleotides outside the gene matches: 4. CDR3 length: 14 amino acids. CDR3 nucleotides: TGTGCCAGCAGTCGGACAGGGCCATACAATGAGCAGTTCTTC. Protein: CASSRTGPYNEQFF.

Written as DNA, the CDR3 is TGCGCCAGCAGCCAAGATGGGGCTAGCGGCAACAATGAGCAGTTCTTC. This gives the protein CASSQDGASGNNEQFF. V and J are TRBV4-3 and TRBJ2-1; 7 bases fit TRBD2. Germline V gives CDR1 LGHNA, CDR2 YSLEER. This CDR3 is 16 amino acids long. With V trimmed by 0 bases and J by 5 bases, 7 bases remained unmatched.

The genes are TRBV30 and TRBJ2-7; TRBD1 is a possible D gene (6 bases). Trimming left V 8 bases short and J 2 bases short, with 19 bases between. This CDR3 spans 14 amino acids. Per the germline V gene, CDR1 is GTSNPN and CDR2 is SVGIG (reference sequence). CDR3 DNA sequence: TGTGCCGGGAATCAGGGGAACTCCGCCTACGAGCAGTACTTC. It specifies CAGNQGNSAYEQYF.

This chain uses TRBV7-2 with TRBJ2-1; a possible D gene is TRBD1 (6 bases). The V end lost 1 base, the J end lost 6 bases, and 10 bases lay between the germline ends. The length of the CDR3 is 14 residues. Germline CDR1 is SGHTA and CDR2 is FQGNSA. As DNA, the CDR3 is TGTGCCAGCAGCTTAGAATTAGGGGGCAATGAGCAGTTCTTC. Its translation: CASSLELGGNEQFF.

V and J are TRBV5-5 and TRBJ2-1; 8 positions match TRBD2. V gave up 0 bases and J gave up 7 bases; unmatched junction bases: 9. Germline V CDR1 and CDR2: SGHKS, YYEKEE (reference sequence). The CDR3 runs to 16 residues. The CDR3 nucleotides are TGTGCCAGCAGCTTGGCTGGGGCTAGCGGGTGGAATGAGCAGTTCTTC. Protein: CASSLAGASGWNEQFF.

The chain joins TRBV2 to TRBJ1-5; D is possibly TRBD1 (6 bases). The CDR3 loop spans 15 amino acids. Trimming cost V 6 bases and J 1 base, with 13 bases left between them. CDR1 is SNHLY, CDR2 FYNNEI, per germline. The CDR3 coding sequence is TGTGCCAGCAGGGGAGACAGGCGGAGCAATCAGCCCCAGCATTTT. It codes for CASRGDRRSNQPQHF. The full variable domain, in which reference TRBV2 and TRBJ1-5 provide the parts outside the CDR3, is EPEVTQTPSHQVTQMGQEVILRCVPISNHLYFYWYRQILGQKVEFLVSFYNNEISEKSEIFDDQFSVERPDGSNFTLKIRSTKLEDSAMYFCASRGDRRSNQPQHFGDGTRLSIL.

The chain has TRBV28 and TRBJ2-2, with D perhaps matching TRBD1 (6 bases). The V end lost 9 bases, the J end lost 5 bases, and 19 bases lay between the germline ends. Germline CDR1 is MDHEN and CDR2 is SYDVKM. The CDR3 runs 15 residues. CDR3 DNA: TGTGCCAGTGTTCACAGGGATAGGCGGACCGGGGAGCTGTTTTTT. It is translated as CASVHRDRRTGELFF.

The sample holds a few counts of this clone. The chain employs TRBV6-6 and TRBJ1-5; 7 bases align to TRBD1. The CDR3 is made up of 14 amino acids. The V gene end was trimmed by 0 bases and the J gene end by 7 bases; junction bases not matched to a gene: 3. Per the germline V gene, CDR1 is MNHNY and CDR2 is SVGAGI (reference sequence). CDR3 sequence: CASSYSGQWQPQHF. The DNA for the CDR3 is TGTGCCAGCAGTTACTCGGGACAGTGGCAGCCCCAGCATTTT.

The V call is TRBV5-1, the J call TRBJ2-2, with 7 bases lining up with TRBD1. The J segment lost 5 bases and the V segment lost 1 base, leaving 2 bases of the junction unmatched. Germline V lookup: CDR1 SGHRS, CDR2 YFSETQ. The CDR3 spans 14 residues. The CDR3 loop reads CASSLQTGTGELFF. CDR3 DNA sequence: TGCGCCAGCAGCTTGCAGACAGGGACCGGGGAGCTGTTTTTT.

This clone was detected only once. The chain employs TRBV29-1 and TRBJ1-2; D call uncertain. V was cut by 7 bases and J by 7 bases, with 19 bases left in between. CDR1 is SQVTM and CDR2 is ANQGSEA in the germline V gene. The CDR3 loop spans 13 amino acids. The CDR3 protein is CSAYSGFGGGYTF. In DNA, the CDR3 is TGCAGCGCCTATTCGGGGTTTGGCGGTGGCTACACCTTC. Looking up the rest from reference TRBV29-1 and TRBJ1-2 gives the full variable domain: SAVISQKPSRDICQRGTSLTIQCQVDSQVTMMFWYRQQPGQSLTLIATANQGSEATYESGFVIDKFPISRPNLTFSTLTVSNMSPEDSSIYLCSAYSGFGGGYTFGSGTRLTVV.